These 28 T cell receptor beta chains came from one sample sequenced in a study of CD8+CD57+ T cells in acquired aplastic anemia. CD8+CD57+ cell expansion, shown by flow cytometry, had occurred in the patients selected for sequencing. Genomic DNA, serving as template, underwent TCR beta VDJ and CDR3 profiling. A single record per CDR3 protein comes from TCRdb applying MiXCR to the reads. This sample carries about 240,000 distinct CDR3 sequences, around 46% of them seen once, and the ten largest clones take 7.8%. Sample: sorted CD4+, CD8+, or CD8+CD57+ T cells (not recorded which) from PBMCs. These receptors originate from a human donor with aplastic anemia.

This clonotype was seen at least ten times. The V call is TRBV12-3 or TRBV12-4, the J call TRBJ2-2; D gene unclear. The germline V and J ends were trimmed by 4 bases and 3 bases, with 12 bases remaining between them. This CDR3 region has 15 residues. In DNA form, the CDR3 reads TGTGCCAGCAGTTATATGGGCGACTACACCGGGGAGCTGTTTTTT. It translates to CASSYMGDYTGELFF.

This clonotype occurred many times. The chain joins TRBV12-3 or TRBV12-4 to TRBJ1-2, with D hard to call. The CDR3 covers 15 residues. V dropped 5 bases and J dropped 4 bases, with 17 bases sitting between them. The CDR3 protein is CASSGTEEGLYGYTF. The CDR3 nucleotides are TGTGCCAGCAGTGGCACAGAGGAAGGGCTCTATGGCTACACCTTC.

This sequence joins TRBV5-1 and TRBJ2-2, with D perhaps matching TRBD2 (5 bases). In germline, CDR1 is SGHRS, CDR2 YFSETQ. This CDR3 has 13 residues. Trimming took 7 bases from V and 11 from J, leaving 18 bases between them. Written as DNA, the CDR3 is TGCGCCAGCTCTCGTCCCACGGAGGCTGAGCTGTTTTTT. The encoded protein is CASSRPTEAELFF.

Notes on this clonotype: A much larger clonotype is one base distant, so this may be a read error. This chain's CDR3 is CASSRDRDGFGTAFF. DNA for the CDR3: TGCGCCAGCAGCCGAGACCGGGACGGCTTCGGTACAGCTTTCTTT. This chain uses TRBV4-3 with TRBJ1-1; a possible D gene is TRBD1 (5 bases). Trimming stripped 4 bases from V and 10 bases from J, with 22 bases between. Germline CDR1 is LGHNA and CDR2 is YSLEER. The CDR3 consists of 15 residues.

This clonotype was counted at least ten times. The J gene is TRBJ1-1, the V gene TRBV12-3 or TRBV12-4; perhaps TRBD1 as D (5 bases). V lost 7 bases, J lost 6 bases, and 9 bases lay in between. CDR3 length equals 11 residues. CDR3 region: CASIWGSEAFF. CDR3 in DNA: TGTGCCAGCATCTGGGGCTCTGAAGCTTTCTTT.

The chain has TRBV19 and TRBJ2-3, with TRBD2 identical over 10 bases. The CDR3 sequence is 15 residues long. The germline V gene encodes CDR1 LNHDA and CDR2 SQIVND (reference sequence). Trimming cost V 7 bases and J 4 bases; bases outside gene matches: 8. The CDR3 nucleotides read TGTGCCAGTACCCCTCTAGCGGGGGACCCAGATACGCAGTATTTT. This sequence encodes CASTPLAGDPDTQYF.

This clonotype was found many times. J is TRBJ1-2 and V is TRBV20-1; D might be TRBD1 (6 bases). Looked up from germline, CDR1 is DFQATT and CDR2 is SNEGSKA (reference sequence). The CDR3 has 12 amino acids. The CDR3 nucleotides read TGCAGAACTGGGACACGCCACTATGGCTACACCTTC. Translation gives CRTGTRHYGYTF.

This clonotype has only a few counts. The chain has TRBV5-1 and TRBJ2-1, with D possibly matching TRBD1 (6 bases). There are 18 residues in the CDR3. Between the trimmed V and J ends, which lost 0 bases and 2 bases, there was a span of 18 bases. The V gene's germline CDR1 is SGHRS and CDR2 YFSETQ. The CDR3 DNA reads as TGCGCCAGCAGCTTGGGGGACACAAATTACCGACCCTACAATGAGCAGTTCTTC. Amino acid sequence: CASSLGDTNYRPYNEQFF.

This clonotype was observed at least ten times. This rearrangement joins TRBV20-1 to TRBJ1-5; 9 nucleotides align to TRBD1. Germline values: CDR1 DFQATT, CDR2 SNEGSKA (reference sequence). V was clipped by 0 bases and J by 6 bases; unmatched bases: 6. This CDR3 is built from 15 residues. The CDR3 bases are TGCAGTGCTAGAGAAACAGGGGGCGAAAGTCAGCCCCAGCATTTT. This sequence encodes CSARETGGESQPQHF.

This clonotype showed up many times. The chain employs TRBV6-5 and TRBJ2-7; D is uncertain. Germline V gene sequence: CDR1 MNHEY, CDR2 SVGAGI. Trimming cost V 2 bases and J 0 bases, with 11 bases left between them. The CDR3 has 15 residues. The CDR3 spells CASSYSSGSSYEQYF. CDR3 bases: TGTGCCAGCAGTTACAGTTCAGGCAGCTCCTACGAGCAGTACTTC.

The V call is TRBV7-2, the J call TRBJ2-7, with D unclear. Germline CDR1 is SGHTA and CDR2 is FQGNSA. The length of the CDR3 is 15 residues. The ends were cut back, 3 bases at V and 2 bases at J, with 14 bases in the middle. In DNA, the CDR3 is TGTGCCAGCAGCTTCAAAGTTTCGTTCACCTACGAGCAGTACTTC. Translated: CASSFKVSFTYEQYF. The full variable domain, its missing parts supplied by reference TRBV7-2 and TRBJ2-7, is GAGVSQSPSNKVTEKGKDVELRCDPISGHTALYWYRQSLGQGLEFLIYFQGNSAPDKSGLPSDRFSAERTGGSVSTLTIQRTQQEDSAVYLCASSFKVSFTYEQYFGPGTRLTVT.

This clonotype was detected a few times. J is TRBJ2-7 and V is TRBV7-8; possible D gene TRBD2, 5 bases. There are 12 residues in the CDR3. V was trimmed by 5 bases and J by 3 bases, leaving 8 bases between them. Germline V gene lookup returns CDR1 SGHVS and CDR2 FQNEAQ. The CDR3 sequence: CASSPGYYEQYF. The CDR3, as DNA: TGTGCCAGCAGCCCGGGGTACTACGAGCAGTACTTC. Looking up the rest from reference TRBV7-8 and TRBJ2-7 gives the full variable domain: GAGVSQSPRYKVAKRGQDVALRCDPISGHVSLFWYQQALGQGPEFLTYFQNEAQLDKSGLPSDRFFAERPEGSVSTLKIQRTQQEDSAVYLCASSPGYYEQYFGPGTRLTVT.

This clonotype was observed many times. CDR3 in amino acids: CASSPRDSGYEQYF. CDR3 DNA: TGTGCCAGCAGCCCCCGGGACAGCGGATACGAGCAGTACTTC. This chain connects TRBV7-9 to TRBJ2-7, with TRBD1 identical over 7 bases. Losses at the gene ends were 5 bases for V and 4 bases for J; bases not matched to a gene: 8. The CDR3 runs 14 residues. From germline, CDR1 is SEHNR and CDR2 FQNEAQ (reference sequence).

This sequence joins TRBV24-1 and TRBJ2-3; 9 bases map to TRBD1. CDR1 is KGHDR and CDR2 is SFDVKD in the germline V gene. The CDR3 length is 15 residues. V was pared by 3 bases and J by 3 bases, with 3 bases of the junction left unmatched. The DNA for the CDR3 is TGTGCCACCAGTGATGGGACAGGGTCTACAGATACGCAGTATTTT. Translated, it gives CATSDGTGSTDTQYF.

This clonotype came up once. The chain combines TRBV7-2 with TRBJ2-7; TRBD2 matches at 10 bases. The CDR3 is 14 residues long. With V trimmed by 5 bases and J by 4 bases, 5 bases remained unmatched. Germline V gene sequence: CDR1 SGHTA, CDR2 FQGNSA. The CDR3 nucleotides read TGTGCCAGCAGCCCTTGGACTAGCGGTTACGAGCAGTACTTC. It translates to CASSPWTSGYEQYF.

This clonotype was counted at least ten times. The V gene is TRBV29-1, the J gene TRBJ1-1, with unresolved D. Trimming took off 0 bases at V and 1 base at J, with 6 bases between the two ends. The CDR3 length is 13 residues. Germline assignment: CDR1 SQVTM and CDR2 ANQGSEA. The DNA of the CDR3 is TGCAGCGTTGAAGATGGGCAGAACACTGAAGCTTTCTTT. It is translated as CSVEDGQNTEAFF.

The chain's CDR3 is CASRRQATNEKLFF. In DNA, the CDR3 is TGTGCCAGCAGGAGACAGGCAACTAATGAAAAACTGTTTTTT. The rearrangement links TRBV7-2 to TRBJ1-4; the D gene is possibly TRBD1 (6 bases). V lost 6 bases to trimming and J lost 0 bases, with 8 bases between them. The length of the CDR3 is 14 residues. In germline, CDR1 is SGHTA, CDR2 FQGNSA.

The chain recombines TRBV28 with TRBJ2-5; D not certain. Trimming removed 7 bases at V and 5 bases at J, with 17 bases between. From germline, CDR1 is MDHEN and CDR2 SYDVKM. The CDR3 extends over 14 amino acids. CDR3 nucleotides: TGTGCCAGCAATCCGGACGGACCTAGGGAGACCCAGTACTTC. Its protein is CASNPDGPRETQYF.

The V gene is TRBV29-1, the J gene TRBJ1-2; D ambiguous. The germline V gene encodes CDR1 SQVTM and CDR2 ANQGSEA. CDR3 length equals 12 residues. V gave up 4 bases and J gave up 0 bases, with 6 bases separating them. CDR3 nucleotides: TGCAGCGTTGGGATGACTAACTATGGCTACACCTTC. Residues: CSVGMTNYGYTF.

The chain couples TRBV20-1 to TRBJ1-3; 7 nucleotides agree with TRBD1. This CDR3 spans 15 amino acids. The V gene's germline CDR1 is DFQATT and CDR2 SNEGSKA (reference sequence). The CDR3 here is CSAEQGFTPGNTIYF. DNA for the CDR3: TGCAGCGCAGAACAGGGGTTCACCCCTGGAAACACCATATATTTT.

The table lists this clonotype with a few counts. The chain couples TRBV11-3 to TRBJ2-1; 7 bases map to TRBD2. The CDR3 has 19 amino acids. Germline loops: CDR1 SGHNT, CDR2 YENEEA. V dropped 2 bases and J dropped 4; count of bases not matched to a gene: 17. The CDR3 DNA reads as TGTGCCAGCAGCTTATCTACTGGGGATTCAGCGGGATGGTACAATGAGCAGTTCTTC. Protein product: CASSLSTGDSAGWYNEQFF. The entire variable domain, with the rest obtained from reference TRBV11-3 and TRBJ2-1, is as follows: EAGVVQSPRYKIIEKKQPVAFWCNPISGHNTLYWYLQNLGQGPELLIRYENEEAVDDSQLPKDRFSAERLKGVDSTLKIQPAELGDSAVYLCASSLSTGDSAGWYNEQFFGPGTRLTVL.

J is TRBJ2-3 and V is TRBV10-3; TRBD2 is a possible D gene (5 bases). The V gene lost 8 bases and the J gene lost 0 bases, with 9 bases spanning the gap. Germline assignment: CDR1 ENHRY and CDR2 SYGVKD. The CDR3 sequence is 13 residues long. This CDR3 reads CAIGTRSTDTQYF. DNA for the CDR3: TGTGCCATCGGCACTAGAAGCACAGATACGCAGTATTTT.

This clonotype occurred many times. The chain employs TRBV9 and TRBJ1-6; D perhaps matches TRBD1 (6 bases). CDR1 SGDLS and CDR2 YYNGEE come from the germline V gene. V was clipped by 0 bases and J by 9 bases, with 13 bases between them. CDR3 length: 15 amino acids. CDR3 amino acids: CASSVEGGRGSPLHF. CDR3 bases: TGTGCCAGCAGCGTAGAGGGGGGCCGGGGTTCACCCCTCCACTTT.

The genes are TRBV20-1 and TRBJ1-5; possibly TRBD1 for D (6 bases). The V gene lost 3 bases and the J gene lost 7 bases, with 10 bases spanning the gap. The CDR3 contains 12 residues. The germline V gene encodes CDR1 DFQATT and CDR2 SNEGSKA (reference sequence). The CDR3, as DNA: TGCAGTGCTAGGCAACAGGGACAGCCCCAGCATTTT. This gives the protein CSARQQGQPQHF.

This clonotype was recorded many times. CDR3 DNA: TGTGCCAGCAGCTCCCGGTCGTACGGGGAGCTGTTTTTT. It yields the protein CASSSRSYGELFF. The chain carries TRBV7-6 and TRBJ2-2; no definite D call. V was clipped by 4 bases and J by 7 bases, with 10 bases between them. The CDR3 runs 13 residues. From germline, CDR1 is SGHVS and CDR2 FNYEAQ.

The gene calls are TRBV5-6 and TRBJ2-3; no firm D call. The CDR3 loop spans 11 amino acids. The germline gives CDR1 SGHDT, CDR2 YYEEEE. Trimming left V 4 bases short and J 6 bases short, with 6 bases between. The CDR3 loop reads CASSQEDTQYF. CDR3 coding DNA: TGTGCCAGCAGCCAAGAGGATACGCAGTATTTT.

Worth noting for this clonotype: At one boundary the junction diverges from the germline segment, which might be a read error. V is TRBV10-3 and J is TRBJ2-3, with TRBD1 identical over 8 bases. Looked up from germline, CDR1 is ENHRY and CDR2 is SYGVKD. The CDR3 runs 12 residues. The CDR3 nucleotides are TGTGCCACCAGTGACAGGACAGGGTCGTTGTATTTT. Translating gives CATSDRTGSLYF.

This clonotype was counted a few times. V is TRBV27 and J is TRBJ2-1; D may be TRBD1 or TRBD2 (5 bases each). The CDR3 covers 16 residues. Deletions cut 0 bases from V and 6 bases from J, with 15 bases between. Germline V CDR1 and CDR2: MNHEY, SMNVEV (reference sequence). The CDR3 nucleotides are TGTGCCAGCAGTTTATCGTGGGGGTTAACCCCCAATGAGCAGTTCTTC. Translating gives CASSLSWGLTPNEQFF.